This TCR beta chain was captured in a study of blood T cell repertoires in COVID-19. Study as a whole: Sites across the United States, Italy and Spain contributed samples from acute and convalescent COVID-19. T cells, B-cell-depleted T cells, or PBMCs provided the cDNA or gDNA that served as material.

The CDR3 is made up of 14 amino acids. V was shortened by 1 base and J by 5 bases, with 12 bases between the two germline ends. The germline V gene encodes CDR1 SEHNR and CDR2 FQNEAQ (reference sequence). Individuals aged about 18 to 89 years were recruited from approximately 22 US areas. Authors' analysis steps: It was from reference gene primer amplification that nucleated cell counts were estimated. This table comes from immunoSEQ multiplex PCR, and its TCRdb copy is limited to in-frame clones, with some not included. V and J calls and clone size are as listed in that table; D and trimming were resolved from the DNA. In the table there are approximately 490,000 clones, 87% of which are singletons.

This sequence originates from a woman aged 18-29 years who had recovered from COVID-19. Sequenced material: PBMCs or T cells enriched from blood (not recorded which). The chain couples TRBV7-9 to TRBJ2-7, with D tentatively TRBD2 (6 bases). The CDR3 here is CASSLGGGENEQYF. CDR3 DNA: TGTGCCAGCAGCTTAGGGGGCGGGGAAAACGAGCAGTACTTC.